These 14 T cell receptor beta chains came from one sample sequenced in a study of T cell responses to AZD1222 COVID-19 vaccine. Profiled with immunoSEQ multiplex PCR; TCRdb holds only in-frame clones, not every one. The table lists roughly 80,000 clones, around 90% of them singletons. Sequencing used peripheral blood, obtained on day 0 of MenACWY control vaccination. These receptor sequences come from an adult in good health.

V gene TRBV6-1 combines with J gene TRBJ1-2; possibly TRBD1 for D (5 bases). V was clipped by 2 bases and J by 4 bases, with 14 bases between them. The CDR3 consists of 15 residues. From germline, CDR1 is MNHNS and CDR2 SASEGT. The CDR3 loop is CASSETPGPTYGYTF. Written as DNA, the CDR3 is TGTGCCAGCAGTGAAACTCCGGGACCGACCTATGGCTACACCTTC.

This rearrangement joins TRBV6-5 to TRBJ2-7; 7 positions match TRBD1. This CDR3 is built from 15 residues. With 6 bases clipped from V and 2 bases from J, the junction kept 10 bases outside the gene matches. Germline V gives CDR1 MNHEY, CDR2 SVGAGI. The CDR3 is CASRVQGTYAYEQYF. As DNA, the CDR3 is TGTGCCAGCAGAGTACAGGGGACCTATGCCTACGAGCAGTACTTC.

V gene TRBV27 combines with J gene TRBJ1-6; a weak D match, TRBD1 (5 bases). The germline CDR1 and CDR2 sequences are MNHEY and SMNVEV (reference sequence). Trimming shortened V by 4 bases and J by 6 bases, and 10 bases separated the two germline ends. This CDR3 is built from 14 residues. The DNA for the CDR3 is TGTGCCAGCAGTTCTGACAGCTCTAATTCACCCCTCCACTTT. Its translation is CASSSDSSNSPLHF.

This clone was detected a few times. Here the CDR3 reads CASSLVVGRWNNEQFF. The DNA of the CDR3 is TGTGCCAGCAGCTTAGTTGTGGGACGCTGGAACAATGAGCAGTTCTTC. V is TRBV7-6 and J is TRBJ2-1; perhaps D is TRBD1 or TRBD2 (5 bases each). Germline loops: CDR1 SGHVS, CDR2 FNYEAQ. CDR3 length equals 16 residues. Deletions cut 1 base from V and 5 bases from J, with 15 bases between.

The chain is built from TRBV29-1 and TRBJ1-1; D not resolved. From germline, CDR1 is SQVTM and CDR2 ANQGSEA. The CDR3 contains 11 residues. V dropped 5 bases and J dropped 0 bases, with 4 bases sitting between them. The CDR3 sequence is CSVKMNTEAFF. The CDR3 bases are TGCAGCGTTAAAATGAACACTGAAGCTTTCTTT.

The chain uses TRBV4-3 and TRBJ1-1; D is ambiguous. CDR1 LGHNA and CDR2 YSLEER come from the germline V gene. V was pared by 0 bases and J by 1 base, with 9 bases between. The CDR3 extends over 15 amino acids. CDR3 coding DNA: TGCGCCAGCAGCCAAGATGGCCAATGGAACACTGAAGCTTTCTTT. This encodes CASSQDGQWNTEAFF.

The rearrangement links TRBV7-2 to TRBJ2-1, with 11 bases matching TRBD1. Unmatched junction bases numbered 9, after V lost 5 bases and J lost 0 bases. This CDR3 has 18 amino acids. CDR1 is SGHTA and CDR2 is FQGNSA in the germline V gene. CDR3 sequence (DNA): TGTGCCAGCAGCCCCGGGACAGGGGGTAGGGGCTCCTACAATGAGCAGTTCTTC. This encodes CASSPGTGGRGSYNEQFF.

The V gene is TRBV13, the J gene TRBJ2-2; tentatively, D is TRBD1 (6 bases). The CDR3 totals 16 residues. CDR1 is PRHDT and CDR2 is FYEKMQ in the germline V gene (reference sequence). With 2 bases removed from V and 1 base from J, the gap between germline ends came to 11 bases. CDR3 residues: CASSLYRGGNTGELFF. DNA of the CDR3: TGTGCCAGCAGCTTATATAGAGGGGGGAACACCGGGGAGCTGTTTTTT.

The CDR3 DNA sequence: TGTGCCAGCAGCTTATTGGCGGGGGAGGGCACCGGGGAGCTGTTTTTT. Protein: CASSLLAGEGTGELFF. The chain combines TRBV7-3 with TRBJ2-2; 7 bases are a match to TRBD2. The CDR3 has 16 residues. CDR1 and CDR2 from the germline V gene are SGHTA and FQGTGA. V trimming: 2 bases; J trimming: 4 bases; junction bases outside the gene matches: 7.

This rearrangement joins TRBV5-1 to TRBJ2-2, with D perhaps TRBD1 (6 bases). Germline values: CDR1 SGHRS, CDR2 YFSETQ. The CDR3 totals 17 residues. Between the trimmed V and J ends, which lost 4 bases and 0 bases, there was a span of 16 bases. The CDR3 sequence is CASSLTLTGPNTGELFF. CDR3 DNA sequence: TGCGCCAGCAGCCTGACTCTGACAGGTCCGAACACCGGGGAGCTGTTTTTT.

The chain couples TRBV14 to TRBJ1-3; D uncertain. Trimming removed 2 bases from V and 3 bases from J, with 5 bases in between. The germline gives CDR1 SGHDN, CDR2 FVKESK. The CDR3 contains 13 residues. The CDR3 bases are TGTGCCAGCAGCCAAAACAGTGGAAACACCATATATTTT. Protein sequence: CASSQNSGNTIYF.

The V gene is TRBV4-3, the J gene TRBJ1-1; D call uncertain. Germline CDR1 and CDR2: LGHNA and YSLEER. This CDR3 is built from 17 residues. V dropped 1 base and J dropped 6 bases, with 21 bases sitting between them. The DNA for the CDR3 is TGCGCCAGCAGCCAAGCAAGATATGGGATCGAAAACGCTGAAGCTTTCTTT. As protein: CASSQARYGIENAEAFF.

The chain's CDR3 is CASSRQMTGELFF. The DNA for the CDR3 is TGTGCCAGCTCACGACAAATGACCGGGGAGCTGTTTTTT. This chain connects TRBV18 to TRBJ2-2; D is undetermined. Germline V CDR1 and CDR2: KGHSH, LQKENI. V lost 4 bases to trimming and J lost 5 bases, with 8 bases between them. The CDR3 runs to 13 residues.

The chain is built from TRBV6-5 and TRBJ2-5; D might be TRBD2 (6 bases). This CDR3 contains 12 residues. Germline assignment: CDR1 MNHEY and CDR2 SVGAGI. V was cut by 6 bases and J by 4 bases, with 9 bases left in between. The CDR3 here is CASSPGLETQYF. The CDR3 DNA reads as TGTGCCAGCAGCCCGGGACTAGAGACCCAGTACTTC.